In its sample, the clone carrying this TCR beta chain was seen a few times. These data originate in a study of T cells in Graves' hyperthyroidism and ophthalmopathy. The CDR3 is made up of 15 amino acids. Unmatched junction bases numbered 11, after V lost 3 bases and J lost 6 bases. Germline values: CDR1 DFQATT, CDR2 SNEGSKA (reference sequence). Regions amplified from RNA transcripts were the TCR beta CDR3 regions. During a first-round RT-PCR of the TCR CDR3, the HTBI primer set was used. TCRdb re-derived calls from the multiplex PCR reads in MiXCR, one entry per CDR3 protein. The sample holds 300,000 to 400,000 distinct CDR3 sequences, about 21% seen once.

The chain uses TRBV20-1 and TRBJ2-5, with TRBD1 identical over 9 bases. The source of this sequence is a woman aged 50 to 60 with Graves' hyperthyroidism. The source material was blood. The CDR3 sequence: CSAREGQGLRKTQYF. The DNA for the CDR3 is TGCAGTGCTAGGGAGGGACAGGGTCTTCGGAAGACCCAGTACTTC.